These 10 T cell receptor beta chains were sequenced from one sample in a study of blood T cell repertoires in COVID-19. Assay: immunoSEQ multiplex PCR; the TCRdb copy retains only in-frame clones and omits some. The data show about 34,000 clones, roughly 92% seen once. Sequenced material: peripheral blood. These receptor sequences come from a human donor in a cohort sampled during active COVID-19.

In DNA form, the CDR3 reads TGTGCCAGCAGTGAAAAGAAACCTAGCTACACCTTC. As protein: CASSEKKPSYTF. The V call is TRBV6-1, the J call TRBJ1-2; D remains ambiguous. The germline V gene has CDR1 MNHNS and CDR2 SASEGT. Trimming removed 2 bases at V and 9 bases at J, with 10 bases between. The CDR3 has 12 residues.

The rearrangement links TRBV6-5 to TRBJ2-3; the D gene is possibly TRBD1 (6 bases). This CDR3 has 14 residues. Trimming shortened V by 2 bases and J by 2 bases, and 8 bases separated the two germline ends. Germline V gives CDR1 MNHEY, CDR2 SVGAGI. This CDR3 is CASSYRDTTDTQYF. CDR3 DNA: TGTGCCAGCAGTTACCGGGACACCACAGATACGCAGTATTTT.

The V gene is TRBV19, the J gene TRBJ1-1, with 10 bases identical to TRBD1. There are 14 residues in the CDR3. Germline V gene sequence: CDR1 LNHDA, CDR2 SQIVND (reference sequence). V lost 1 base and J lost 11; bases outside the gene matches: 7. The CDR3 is CASSIVSGTGDAFF. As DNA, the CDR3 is TGTGCCAGTAGTATAGTTTCTGGGACAGGGGACGCTTTCTTT.

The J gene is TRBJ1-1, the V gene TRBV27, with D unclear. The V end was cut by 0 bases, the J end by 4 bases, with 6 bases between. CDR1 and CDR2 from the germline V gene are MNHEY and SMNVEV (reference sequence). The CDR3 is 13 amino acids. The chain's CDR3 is CASSLSRGTEAFF. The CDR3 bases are TGTGCCAGCAGTTTATCGCGGGGCACTGAAGCTTTCTTT.

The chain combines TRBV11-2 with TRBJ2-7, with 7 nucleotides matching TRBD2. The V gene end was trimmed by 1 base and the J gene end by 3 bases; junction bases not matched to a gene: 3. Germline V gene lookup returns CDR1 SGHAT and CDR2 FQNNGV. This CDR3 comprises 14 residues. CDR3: CASSLGPSGYEQYF. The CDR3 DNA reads TGTGCCAGCAGCTTAGGTCCTAGCGGCTACGAGCAGTACTTC. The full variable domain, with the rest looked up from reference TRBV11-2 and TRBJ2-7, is EAGVAQSPRYKIIEKRQSVAFWCNPISGHATLYWYQQILGQGPKLLIQFQNNGVVDDSQLPKDRFSAERLKGVDSTLKIQPAKLEDSAVYLCASSLGPSGYEQYFGPGTRLTVT.

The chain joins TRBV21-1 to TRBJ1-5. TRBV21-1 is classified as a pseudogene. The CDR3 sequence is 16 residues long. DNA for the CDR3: TGTGCCAGCAGCAAAGATCGGGGTTCCAGCAATCAGCCCCAGCATTTT. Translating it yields CASSKDRGSSNQPQHF.

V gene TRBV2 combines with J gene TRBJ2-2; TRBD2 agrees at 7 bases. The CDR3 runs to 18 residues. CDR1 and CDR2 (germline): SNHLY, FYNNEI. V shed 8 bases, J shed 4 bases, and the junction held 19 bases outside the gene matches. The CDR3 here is CASQPLSLAGVGTGELFF. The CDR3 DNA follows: TGTGCCAGCCAGCCGCTAAGTCTGGCGGGAGTTGGCACCGGGGAGCTGTTTTTT.

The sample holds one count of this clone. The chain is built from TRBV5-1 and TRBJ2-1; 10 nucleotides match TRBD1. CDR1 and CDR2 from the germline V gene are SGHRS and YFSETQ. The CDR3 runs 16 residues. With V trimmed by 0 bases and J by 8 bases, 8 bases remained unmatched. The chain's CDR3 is CASSLAGTGVLDEQFF. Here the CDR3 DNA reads TGCGCCAGCAGCTTGGCCGGGACAGGGGTTTTGGATGAGCAGTTCTTC. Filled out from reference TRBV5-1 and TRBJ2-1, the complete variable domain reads KAGVTQTPRYLIKTRGQQVTLSCSPISGHRSVSWYQQTPGQGLQFLFEYFSETQRNKGNFPGRFSGRQFSNSRSEMNVSTLELGDSALYLCASSLAGTGVLDEQFFGPGTRLTVL.

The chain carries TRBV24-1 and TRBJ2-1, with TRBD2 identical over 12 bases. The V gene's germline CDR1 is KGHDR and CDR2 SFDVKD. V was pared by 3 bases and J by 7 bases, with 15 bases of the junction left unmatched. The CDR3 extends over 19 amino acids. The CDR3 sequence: CATSDRPRPSGGALNEQFF. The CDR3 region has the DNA TGTGCCACCAGTGATCGCCCAAGACCTAGCGGGGGGGCCTTAAATGAGCAGTTCTTC.

CDR3 loop: CAWSSINTGELFF. In nucleotides, the CDR3 is TGTGCCTGGAGTAGCATTAACACCGGGGAGCTGTTTTTT. J is TRBJ2-2 and V is TRBV30; no clear D gene. Germline V gene sequence: CDR1 GTSNPN, CDR2 SVGIG (reference sequence). There are 13 residues in the CDR3. V lost 2 bases and J 2 bases, leaving 6 bases between the germline ends.